Below, 14 T cell receptor beta chains from the same sample are listed, as sequenced in a study of blood T cells in healthy people across ages. Primers used in a second PCR of roughly 7 to 12 cycles were a sample-barcoded 5' primer and a J-beta primer mix. TCRdb re-analysed the 5' RACE reads in MiXCR, keeping a single row per CDR3 protein. Seen here are over 550,000 distinct CDR3 sequences, less than 35% observed once, and the top ten hold around a sixth. The sample was blood. Every receptor here comes from an elderly woman in good health.

Details on this clonotype: Since a much larger clone is just one base distant, this may be a read error. The chain couples TRBV15 to TRBJ2-5; 8 positions agree with TRBD2. Trimming removed 1 base from V and 11 bases from J; junction bases left unmatched: 12. Germline CDR1 is LNHNV and CDR2 is YYDKDF (reference sequence). The CDR3 runs to 15 residues. CDR3 loop: CATSRGGGRGNEQYF. The CDR3 DNA sequence: TGTGCCACCAGCAGAGGCGGGGGGCGTGGGAATGAGCAGTACTTC. Drawing the rest from reference TRBV15 and TRBJ2-5, the complete variable domain is DAMVIQNPRYQVTQFGKPVTLSCSQTLNHNVMYWYQQKSSQAPKLLFHYYDKDFNNEADTPDNFQSRRPNTSFCFLDIRSPGLGDTAMYLCATSRGGGRGNEQYFGPGTRLLVL.

This clonotype was recorded many times. The rearrangement joins TRBV6-1 to TRBJ2-3; 11 bases match TRBD2. CDR3 length: 17 residues. V was pared by 7 bases and J by 6 bases, with 15 bases of the junction left unmatched. Germline lookup yields CDR1 MNHNS and CDR2 SASEGT. The DNA for the CDR3 is TGTGCCAGCAAGAACCTAGCGGGGGGCAGTGGGGGGGATACGCAGTATTTT. Protein: CASKNLAGGSGGDTQYF.

This clonotype occurred many times. The chain is built from TRBV11-2 and TRBJ2-1; 7 positions agree with TRBD2. Germline V CDR1 and CDR2: SGHAT, FQNNGV. The CDR3 consists of 15 residues. With 5 bases clipped from V and 6 bases from J, the junction kept 10 bases outside the gene matches. The CDR3 nucleotides read TGTGCCAGCAGCCTCAGCGGGAAACAAAGCAATGAGCAGTTCTTC. This gives the protein CASSLSGKQSNEQFF.

This clonotype was counted many times. The V call is TRBV5-1, the J call TRBJ2-3; D not resolved. The V end was cut by 0 bases, the J end by 4 bases, with 12 bases between. CDR1 is SGHRS, CDR2 YFSETQ, per germline. CDR3 length equals 15 residues. The CDR3 loop is CASSLGRRFADTQYF. CDR3 bases: TGCGCCAGCAGCTTGGGTCGGCGGTTCGCAGATACGCAGTATTTT.

This clonotype was seen a handful of times. V usage is TRBV7-2 and J usage is TRBJ1-3, with 11 bases lining up with TRBD1. Germline CDR1 is SGHTA and CDR2 is FQGNSA. The CDR3 consists of 20 residues. V lost 5 bases to trimming and J lost 0 bases; unmatched junction nucleotides: 15. This CDR3 reads CASSRKGSGQGAFSGNTIYF. The DNA for the CDR3 is TGTGCCAGCAGCCGGAAAGGGAGCGGACAGGGGGCCTTCTCTGGAAACACCATATATTTT. The complete variable domain, with remaining parts taken from reference TRBV7-2 and TRBJ1-3, reads GAGVSQSPSNKVTEKGKDVELRCDPISGHTALYWYRQSLGQGLEFLIYFQGNSAPDKSGLPSDRFSAERTGGSVSTLTIQRTQQEDSAVYLCASSRKGSGQGAFSGNTIYFGEGSWLTVV.

The V gene is TRBV7-3, the J gene TRBJ2-5; either TRBD1 or TRBD2 may supply D (5 bases each). Germline V gene sequence: CDR1 SGHTA, CDR2 FQGTGA. V was clipped by 5 bases and J by 3 bases, with 10 bases between them. There are 13 residues in the CDR3. The CDR3 nucleotides read TGTGCCAGCAGCCGAGGGGTCAAAGAGACCCAGTACTTC. Its translation is CASSRGVKETQYF.

This rearrangement joins TRBV5-1 to TRBJ2-3; 10 bases line up with TRBD2. V lost 2 bases and J lost 0; bases outside the gene matches: 9. Germline assignment: CDR1 SGHRS and CDR2 YFSETQ. The length of the CDR3 is 18 residues. The CDR3 loop reads CASSFSLAGDASTDTQYF. The CDR3 nucleotides read TGCGCCAGCAGCTTCTCCCTAGCGGGGGATGCTAGCACAGATACGCAGTATTTT. Variable domain in full (rest from reference TRBV5-1 and TRBJ2-3): KAGVTQTPRYLIKTRGQQVTLSCSPISGHRSVSWYQQTPGQGLQFLFEYFSETQRNKGNFPGRFSGRQFSNSRSEMNVSTLELGDSALYLCASSFSLAGDASTDTQYFGPGTRLTVL.

This clonotype has at least ten counts. The chain couples TRBV2 to TRBJ1-5; the D gene is possibly TRBD1 (5 bases). V lost 7 bases and J 3 bases, leaving 10 bases between the germline ends. CDR1 is SNHLY and CDR2 is FYNNEI in the germline V gene. The CDR3 totals 13 residues. This CDR3 reads CASMAGYNQPQHF. For the CDR3, the DNA is TGTGCCAGCATGGCAGGGTACAATCAGCCCCAGCATTTT.

This clonotype was observed many times. This chain joins TRBV6-5 and TRBJ2-7, with D possibly matching TRBD1 (6 bases). Trimming removed 6 bases at V and 2 bases at J, with 14 bases between. Germline loops: CDR1 MNHEY, CDR2 SVGAGI. CDR3 size: 14 residues. CDR3 DNA sequence: TGTGCCAGCAGGCCCGGACAGCCTCCCTACGAGCAGTACTTC. Its translation: CASRPGQPPYEQYF.

This clonotype was picked up many times. The chain employs TRBV20-1 and TRBJ2-5, with a tentative D call TRBD2 (5 bases). This CDR3 has 14 residues. Germline V gives CDR1 DFQATT, CDR2 SNEGSKA (reference sequence). V was trimmed by 0 bases and J by 7 bases, leaving 15 bases between them. CDR3 sequence reads: CSARDYAGGGTQYF. The CDR3 DNA sequence: TGCAGTGCTAGAGATTACGCGGGCGGTGGGACCCAGTACTTC.

This clonotype came up many times. The V gene is TRBV5-1, the J gene TRBJ1-2; 9 nucleotides match TRBD1. The length of the CDR3 is 15 residues. Germline V gene lookup returns CDR1 SGHRS and CDR2 YFSETQ. J gave up 3 bases and V 5 bases, and 8 bases lay outside the gene matches. DNA for the CDR3: TGCGCCAGCAGATCCGGGACAGGGATGGACTATGGCTACACCTTC. It yields the protein CASRSGTGMDYGYTF.

This clonotype was seen repeatedly, ten times or more. The chain employs TRBV6-2 or TRBV6-3 and TRBJ1-2, with TRBD1 as a possible D gene (6 bases). CDR3 length equals 14 residues. V shed 6 bases and J shed 4 bases, with 15 bases lying between them. Germline values: CDR1 MNHEY, CDR2 SVGEGT. Here the CDR3 reads CASRKTGLVYGYTF. CDR3 nucleotides: TGTGCCAGCAGAAAGACAGGACTTGTCTATGGCTACACCTTC.

Many counts were recorded for this clonotype. V usage is TRBV28 and J usage is TRBJ2-5; 10 bases match TRBD2. J was trimmed by 4 bases and V by 6 bases; bases with no gene match: 8. Germline V lookup: CDR1 MDHEN, CDR2 SYDVKM. This CDR3 contains 15 residues. CDR3 nucleotide sequence: TGTGCCAGCAGGGATAGCGGGGGGTTGGTAGAGACCCAGTACTTC. Amino acids: CASRDSGGLVETQYF. The full variable domain, with the rest looked up from reference TRBV28 and TRBJ2-5, is DVKVTQSSRYLVKRTGEKVFLECVQDMDHENMFWYRQDPGLGLRLIYFSYDVKMKEKGDIPEGYSVSREKKERFSLILESASTNQTSMYLCASRDSGGLVETQYFGPGTRLLVL.

In this sample, this clonotype turned up a few times. This chain joins TRBV20-1 and TRBJ1-3; no firm D call. The CDR3 totals 14 residues. V dropped 5 bases and J dropped 1 base, with 12 bases sitting between them. Germline assignment: CDR1 DFQATT and CDR2 SNEGSKA (reference sequence). CDR3 coding DNA: TGCAGTGCTGGGGTCCTACATTCTGGAAACACCATATATTTT. Its protein product is CSAGVLHSGNTIYF.